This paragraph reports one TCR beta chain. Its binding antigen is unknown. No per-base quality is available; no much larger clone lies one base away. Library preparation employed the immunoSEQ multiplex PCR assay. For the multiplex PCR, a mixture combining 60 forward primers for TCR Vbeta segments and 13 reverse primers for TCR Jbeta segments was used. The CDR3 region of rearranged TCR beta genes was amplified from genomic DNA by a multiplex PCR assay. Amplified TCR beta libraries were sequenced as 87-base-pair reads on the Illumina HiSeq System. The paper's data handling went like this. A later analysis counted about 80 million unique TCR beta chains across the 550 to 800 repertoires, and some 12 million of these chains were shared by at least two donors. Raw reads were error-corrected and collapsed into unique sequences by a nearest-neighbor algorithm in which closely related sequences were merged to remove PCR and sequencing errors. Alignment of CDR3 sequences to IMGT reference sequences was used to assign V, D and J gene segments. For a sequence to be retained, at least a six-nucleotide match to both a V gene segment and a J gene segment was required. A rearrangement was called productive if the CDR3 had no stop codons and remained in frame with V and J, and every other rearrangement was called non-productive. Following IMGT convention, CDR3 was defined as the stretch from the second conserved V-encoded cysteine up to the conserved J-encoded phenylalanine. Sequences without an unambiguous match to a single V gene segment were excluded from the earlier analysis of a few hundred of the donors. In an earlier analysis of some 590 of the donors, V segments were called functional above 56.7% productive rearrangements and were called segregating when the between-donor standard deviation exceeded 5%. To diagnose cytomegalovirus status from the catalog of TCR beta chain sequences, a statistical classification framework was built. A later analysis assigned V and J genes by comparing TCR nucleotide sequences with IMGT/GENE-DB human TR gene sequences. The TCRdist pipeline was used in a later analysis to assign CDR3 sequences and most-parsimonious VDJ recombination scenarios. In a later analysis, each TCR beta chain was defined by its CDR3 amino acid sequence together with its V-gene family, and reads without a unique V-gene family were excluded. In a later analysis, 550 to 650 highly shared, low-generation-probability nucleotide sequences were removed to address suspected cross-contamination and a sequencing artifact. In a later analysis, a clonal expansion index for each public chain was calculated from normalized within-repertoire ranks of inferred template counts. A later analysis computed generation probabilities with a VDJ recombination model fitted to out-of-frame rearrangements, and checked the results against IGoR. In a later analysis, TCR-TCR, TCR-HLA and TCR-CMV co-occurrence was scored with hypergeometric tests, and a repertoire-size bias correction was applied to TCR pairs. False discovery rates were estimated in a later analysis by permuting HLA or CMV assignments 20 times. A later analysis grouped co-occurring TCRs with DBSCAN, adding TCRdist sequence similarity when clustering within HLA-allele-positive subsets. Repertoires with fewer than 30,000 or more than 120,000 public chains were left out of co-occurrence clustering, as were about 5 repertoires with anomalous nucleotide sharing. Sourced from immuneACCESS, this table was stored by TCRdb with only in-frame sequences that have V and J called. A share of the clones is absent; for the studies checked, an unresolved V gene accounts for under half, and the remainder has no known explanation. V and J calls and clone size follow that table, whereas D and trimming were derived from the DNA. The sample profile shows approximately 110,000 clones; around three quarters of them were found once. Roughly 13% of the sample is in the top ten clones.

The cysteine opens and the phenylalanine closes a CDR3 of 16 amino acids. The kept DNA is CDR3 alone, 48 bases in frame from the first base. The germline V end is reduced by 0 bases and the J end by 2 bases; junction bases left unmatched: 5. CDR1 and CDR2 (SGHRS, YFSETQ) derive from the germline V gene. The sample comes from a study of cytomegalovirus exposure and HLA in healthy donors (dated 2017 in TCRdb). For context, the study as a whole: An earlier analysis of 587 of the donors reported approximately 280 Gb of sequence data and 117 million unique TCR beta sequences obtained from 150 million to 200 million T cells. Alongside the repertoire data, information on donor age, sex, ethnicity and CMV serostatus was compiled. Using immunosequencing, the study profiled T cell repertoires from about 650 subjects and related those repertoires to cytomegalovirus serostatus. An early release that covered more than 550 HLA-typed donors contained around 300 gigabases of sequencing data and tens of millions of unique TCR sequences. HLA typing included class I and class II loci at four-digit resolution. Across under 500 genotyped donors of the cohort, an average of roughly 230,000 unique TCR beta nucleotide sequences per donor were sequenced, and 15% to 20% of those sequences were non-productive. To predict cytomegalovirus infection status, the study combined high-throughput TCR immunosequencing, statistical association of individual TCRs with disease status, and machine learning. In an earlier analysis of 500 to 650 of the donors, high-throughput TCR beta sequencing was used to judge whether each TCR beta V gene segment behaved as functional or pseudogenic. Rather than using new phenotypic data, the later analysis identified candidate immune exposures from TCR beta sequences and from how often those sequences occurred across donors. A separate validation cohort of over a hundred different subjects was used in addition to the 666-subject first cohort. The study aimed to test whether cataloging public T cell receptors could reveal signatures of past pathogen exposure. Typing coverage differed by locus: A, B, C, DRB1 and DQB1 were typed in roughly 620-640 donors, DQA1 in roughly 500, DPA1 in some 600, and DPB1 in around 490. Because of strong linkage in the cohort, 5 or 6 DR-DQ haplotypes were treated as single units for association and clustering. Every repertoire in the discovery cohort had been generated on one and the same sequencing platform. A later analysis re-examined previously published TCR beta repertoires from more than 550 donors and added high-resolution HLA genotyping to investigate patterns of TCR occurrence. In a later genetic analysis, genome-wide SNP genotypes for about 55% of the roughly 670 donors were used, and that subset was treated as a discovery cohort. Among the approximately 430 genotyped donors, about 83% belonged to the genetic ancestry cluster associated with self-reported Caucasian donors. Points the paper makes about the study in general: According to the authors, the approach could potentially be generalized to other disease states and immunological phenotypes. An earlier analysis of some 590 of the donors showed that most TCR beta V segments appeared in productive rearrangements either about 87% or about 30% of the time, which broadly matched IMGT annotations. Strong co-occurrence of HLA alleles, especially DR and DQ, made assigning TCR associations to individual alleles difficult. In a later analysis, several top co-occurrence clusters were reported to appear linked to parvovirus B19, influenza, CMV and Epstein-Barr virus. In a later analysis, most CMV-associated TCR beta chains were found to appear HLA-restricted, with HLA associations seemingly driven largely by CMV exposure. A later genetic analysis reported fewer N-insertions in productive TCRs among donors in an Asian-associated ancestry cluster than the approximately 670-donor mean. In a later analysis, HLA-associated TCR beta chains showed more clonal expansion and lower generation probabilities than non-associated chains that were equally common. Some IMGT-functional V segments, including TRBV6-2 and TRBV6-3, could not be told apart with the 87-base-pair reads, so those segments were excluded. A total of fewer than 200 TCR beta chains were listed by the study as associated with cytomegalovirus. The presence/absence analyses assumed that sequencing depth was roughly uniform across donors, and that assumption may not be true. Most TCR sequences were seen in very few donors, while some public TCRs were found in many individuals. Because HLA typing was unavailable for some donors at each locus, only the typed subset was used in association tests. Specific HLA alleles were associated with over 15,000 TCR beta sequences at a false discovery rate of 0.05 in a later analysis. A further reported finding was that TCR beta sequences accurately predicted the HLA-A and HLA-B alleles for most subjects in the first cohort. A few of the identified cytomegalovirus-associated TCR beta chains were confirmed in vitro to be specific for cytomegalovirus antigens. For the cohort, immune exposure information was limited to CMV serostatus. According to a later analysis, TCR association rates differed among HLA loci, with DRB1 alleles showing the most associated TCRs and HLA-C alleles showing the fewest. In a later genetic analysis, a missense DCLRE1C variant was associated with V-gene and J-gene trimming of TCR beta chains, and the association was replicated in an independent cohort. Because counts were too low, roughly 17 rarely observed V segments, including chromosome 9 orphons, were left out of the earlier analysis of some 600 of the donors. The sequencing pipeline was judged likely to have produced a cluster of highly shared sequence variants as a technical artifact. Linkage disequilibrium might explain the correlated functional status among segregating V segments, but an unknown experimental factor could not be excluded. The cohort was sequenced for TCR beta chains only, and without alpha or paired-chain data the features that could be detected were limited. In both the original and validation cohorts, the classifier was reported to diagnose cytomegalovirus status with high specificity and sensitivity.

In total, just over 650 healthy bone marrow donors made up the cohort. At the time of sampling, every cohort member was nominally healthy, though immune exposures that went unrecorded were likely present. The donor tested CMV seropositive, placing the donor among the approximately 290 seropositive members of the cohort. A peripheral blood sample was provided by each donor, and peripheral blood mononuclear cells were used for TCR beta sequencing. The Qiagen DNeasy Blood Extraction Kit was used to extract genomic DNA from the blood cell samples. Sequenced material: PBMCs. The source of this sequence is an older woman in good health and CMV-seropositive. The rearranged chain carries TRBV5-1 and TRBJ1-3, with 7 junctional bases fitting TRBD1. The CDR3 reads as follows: CASSLETRGAGNTIYF. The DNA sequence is TGCGCCAGCAGCTTGGAAACCAGGGGGGCTGGAAACACCATATATTTT.